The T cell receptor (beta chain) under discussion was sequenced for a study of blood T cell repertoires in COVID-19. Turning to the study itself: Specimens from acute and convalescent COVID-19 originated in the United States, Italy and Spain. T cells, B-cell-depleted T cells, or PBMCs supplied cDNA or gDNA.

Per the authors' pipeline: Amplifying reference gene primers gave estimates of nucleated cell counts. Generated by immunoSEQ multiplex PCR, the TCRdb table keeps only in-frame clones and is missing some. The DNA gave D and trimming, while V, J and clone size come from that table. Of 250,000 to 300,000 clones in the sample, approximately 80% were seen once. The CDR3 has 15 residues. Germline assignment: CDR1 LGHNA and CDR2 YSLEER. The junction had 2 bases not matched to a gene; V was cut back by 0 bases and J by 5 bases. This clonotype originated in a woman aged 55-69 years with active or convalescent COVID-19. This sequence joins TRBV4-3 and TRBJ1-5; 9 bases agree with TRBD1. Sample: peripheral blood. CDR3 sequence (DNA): TGCGCCAGCAGCCAAGAGGGACAGGGATATCAGCCCCAGCATTTT. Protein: CASSQEGQGYQPQHF.